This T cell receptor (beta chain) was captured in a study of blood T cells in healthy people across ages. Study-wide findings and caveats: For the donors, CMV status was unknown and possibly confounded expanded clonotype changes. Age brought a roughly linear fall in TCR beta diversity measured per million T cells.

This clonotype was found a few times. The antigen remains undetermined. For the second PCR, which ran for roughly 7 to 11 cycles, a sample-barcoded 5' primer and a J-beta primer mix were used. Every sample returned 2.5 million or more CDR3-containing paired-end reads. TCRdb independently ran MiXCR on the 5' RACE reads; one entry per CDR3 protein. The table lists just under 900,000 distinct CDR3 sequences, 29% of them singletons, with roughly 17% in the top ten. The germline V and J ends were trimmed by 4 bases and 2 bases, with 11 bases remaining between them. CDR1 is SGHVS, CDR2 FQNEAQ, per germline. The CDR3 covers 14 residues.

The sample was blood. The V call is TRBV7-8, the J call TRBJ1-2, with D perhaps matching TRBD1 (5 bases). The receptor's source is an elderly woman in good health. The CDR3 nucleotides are TGTGCCAGCAGCTCCCGACGGGGGAACTATGGCTACACCTTC. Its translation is CASSSRRGNYGYTF.